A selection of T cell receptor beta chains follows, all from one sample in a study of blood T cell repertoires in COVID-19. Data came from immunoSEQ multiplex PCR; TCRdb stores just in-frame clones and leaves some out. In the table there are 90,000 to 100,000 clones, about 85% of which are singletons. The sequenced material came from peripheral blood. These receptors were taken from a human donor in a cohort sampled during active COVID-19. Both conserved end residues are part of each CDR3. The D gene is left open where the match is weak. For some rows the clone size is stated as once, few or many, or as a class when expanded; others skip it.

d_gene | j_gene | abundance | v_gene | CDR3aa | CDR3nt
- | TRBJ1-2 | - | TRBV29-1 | CSAPDVGGSGYGYTF | TGCAGCGCCCCCGACGTCGGGGGGTCGGGCTATGGCTACACCTTC
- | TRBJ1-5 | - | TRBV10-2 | CASSAGDSNQPQHF | TGCGCCAGCAGTGCCGGGGATAGCAATCAGCCCCAGCATTTT
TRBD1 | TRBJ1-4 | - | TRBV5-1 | CASSDGQGAHEKLFF | TGCGCCAGCAGTGACGGACAGGGGGCGCATGAAAAACTGTTTTTT
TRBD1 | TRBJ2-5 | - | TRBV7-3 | CASSPGTGGWEETQYF | TGTGCCAGCAGCCCCGGGACAGGGGGCTGGGAAGAGACCCAGTACTTC
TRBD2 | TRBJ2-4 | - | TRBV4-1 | CASSQGLAGRVAKNIQYF | TGCGCCAGCAGCCAAGGACTAGCGGGGAGGGTAGCCAAAAACATTCAGTACTTC
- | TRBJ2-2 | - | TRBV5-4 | CASSFGSNTGELFF | TGTGCCAGCAGCTTCGGTTCGAACACCGGGGAGCTGTTTTTT
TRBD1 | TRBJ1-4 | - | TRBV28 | CASSLKGGSEKLFF | TGTGCCAGCAGTTTAAAAGGGGGCAGTGAAAAACTGTTTTTT
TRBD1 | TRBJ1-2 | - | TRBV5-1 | CASSLAVDRGHGYTF | TGCGCCAGCAGCTTGGCCGTCGACAGGGGTCATGGCTACACCTTC
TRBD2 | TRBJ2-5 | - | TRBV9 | CASSVAAGGSSGLQETQYF | TGTGCCAGCAGCGTAGCCGCCGGGGGCTCTAGCGGGCTCCAAGAGACCCAGTACTTC
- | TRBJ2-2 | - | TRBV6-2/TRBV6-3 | CASSHRNTGELFF | TGTGCCAGCAGTCATAGGAACACCGGGGAGCTGTTTTTT
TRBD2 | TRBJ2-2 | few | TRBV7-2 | CASSLEASGVDTGELFF | TGTGCCAGCAGCTTAGAAGCTAGCGGAGTTGACACCGGGGAGCTGTTTTTT
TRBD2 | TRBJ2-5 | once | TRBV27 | CASSSQREGQETQYF | TGTGCCAGCAGTTCCCAGCGGGAGGGCCAAGAGACCCAGTACTTC
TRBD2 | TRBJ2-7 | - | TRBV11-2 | CASSPGLAESYEQYF | TGTGCCAGCAGCCCCGGACTAGCGGAGTCTTACGAGCAGTACTTC
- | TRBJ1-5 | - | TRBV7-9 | CASSRGGTPQHF | TGTGCCAGCAGCCGAGGCGGGACCCCCCAGCATTTT
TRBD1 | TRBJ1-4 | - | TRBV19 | CASSKMDRGRANEKLFF | TGTGCCAGTAGTAAAATGGACAGGGGGCGGGCTAATGAAAAACTGTTTTTT
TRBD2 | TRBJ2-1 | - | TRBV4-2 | CASKEVSGRGGPNEQFF | TGTGCCAGCAAGGAGGTCTCCGGGCGGGGGGGACCCAATGAGCAGTTCTTC
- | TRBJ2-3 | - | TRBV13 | CASSASRLSTDTQYF | TGTGCCAGCAGCGCGTCACGTTTGAGCACAGATACGCAGTATTTT
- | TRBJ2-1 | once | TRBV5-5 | CASSTQGQSSYNEQFF | TGTGCCAGCAGCACGCAGGGGCAGAGCTCCTACAATGAGCAGTTCTTC
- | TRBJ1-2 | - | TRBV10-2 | CASSESGHKDYGYTF | TGCGCCAGCAGTGAGTCGGGACATAAGGACTATGGCTACACCTTC
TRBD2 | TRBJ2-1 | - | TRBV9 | CASSGTSDEQFF | TGTGCCAGCAGCGGGACTAGCGATGAGCAGTTCTTC
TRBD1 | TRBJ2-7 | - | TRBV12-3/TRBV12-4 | CASSPNRGPEQYF | TGTGCCAGCAGCCCGAACAGGGGGCCCGAGCAGTACTTC
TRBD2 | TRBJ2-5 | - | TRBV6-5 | CASSSGGAESETQYF | TGTGCCAGCAGTTCCGGGGGGGCCGAAAGCGAGACCCAGTACTTC
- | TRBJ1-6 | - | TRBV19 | CASTTWDGSSYNSPLHF | TGTGCCAGTACCACCTGGGATGGGAGCTCCTATAATTCACCCCTCCACTTT
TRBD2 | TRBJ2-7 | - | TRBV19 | CASSSPGLSSAQYF | TGTGCCAGTAGTTCTCCGGGACTATCATCCGCGCAGTACTTC
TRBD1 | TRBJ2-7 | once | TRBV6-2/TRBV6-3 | CASSTGTGERGFSYEQYF | TGTGCCAGCAGTACCGGGACAGGGGAGAGGGGGTTCTCCTACGAGCAGTACTTC
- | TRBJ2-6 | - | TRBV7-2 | CASSLAGGQVGGANVLTF | TGTGCCAGCAGCTTAGCTGGAGGCCAGGTTGGAGGGGCCAACGTCCTGACTTTC
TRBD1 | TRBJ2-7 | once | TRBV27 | CASRRDRAYEQYF | TGTGCCAGCAGGCGGGACAGGGCGTACGAGCAGTACTTC
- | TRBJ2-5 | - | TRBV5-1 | CASGEGQETQYF | TGCGCCAGTGGCGAGGGACAAGAGACCCAGTACTTC
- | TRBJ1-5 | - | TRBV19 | CASSIVRGGSGQPQHF | TGTGCCAGTAGTATAGTCCGGGGGGGGTCAGGCCAGCCCCAGCATTTT
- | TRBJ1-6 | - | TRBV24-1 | CATSDPNSPLHF | TGTGCCACCAGTGATCCGAATTCACCCCTCCACTTT
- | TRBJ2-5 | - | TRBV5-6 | CASSLVSPNFGETQYF | TGTGCCAGCAGCTTGGTTAGCCCTAACTTTGGGGAGACCCAGTACTTC
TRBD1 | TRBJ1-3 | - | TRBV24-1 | CATSDARQGANGNTIYF | TGTGCCACCAGTGATGCCCGACAGGGGGCGAATGGAAACACCATATATTTT
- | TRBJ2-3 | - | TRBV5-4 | CASSLDPSTDTQYF | TGTGCCAGCAGCTTGGATCCAAGCACAGATACGCAGTATTTT
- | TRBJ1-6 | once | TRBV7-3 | CASSSTPQGGALHF | TGTGCCAGCAGCTCGACGCCACAGGGAGGGGCCCTCCACTTT
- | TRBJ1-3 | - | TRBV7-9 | CASSSPVKGNTIYF | TGTGCCAGCAGCTCCCCAGTTAAAGGAAACACCATATATTTT
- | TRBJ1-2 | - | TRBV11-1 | CASSLAQSGNYGYTF | TGTGCCAGCAGCTTAGCGCAGTCGGGAAACTATGGCTACACCTTC
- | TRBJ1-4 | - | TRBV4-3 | CASSPSATNEKLFF | TGCGCCAGCAGCCCCTCCGCAACTAATGAAAAACTGTTTTTT
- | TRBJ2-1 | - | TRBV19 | CASSLGRRRNEQFF | TGTGCCAGTAGTTTGGGCCGCAGGAGGAATGAGCAGTTCTTC
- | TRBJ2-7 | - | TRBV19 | CASSPRTRGGIEQYF | TGTGCCAGTAGTCCTCGGACGCGTGGGGGGATCGAGCAGTACTTC
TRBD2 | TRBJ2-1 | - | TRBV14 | CASAEGLAGYEQFF | TGTGCCAGCGCGGAGGGACTAGCGGGGTATGAGCAGTTCTTC
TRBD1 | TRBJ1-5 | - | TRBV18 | CASSPRQGRAHQPQHF | TGTGCCAGCTCACCCAGACAGGGGCGGGCCCATCAGCCCCAGCATTTT
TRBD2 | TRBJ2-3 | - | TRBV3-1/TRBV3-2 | CASSQGLAGGRDTQYF | TGTGCCAGCAGCCAAGGACTAGCGGGAGGTAGAGATACGCAGTATTTT
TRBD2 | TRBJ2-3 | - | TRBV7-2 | CASSLTSGRGIADTQYF | TGTGCCAGCAGCCTGACTAGCGGGAGGGGTATTGCAGATACGCAGTATTTT
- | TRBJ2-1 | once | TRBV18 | CASSSAPGTSSEQFF | TGTGCCAGCTCATCAGCACCCGGGACTTCTAGTGAGCAGTTCTTC
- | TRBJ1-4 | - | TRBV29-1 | CSVGGNEKLFF | TGCAGCGTAGGCGGTAATGAAAAACTGTTTTTT
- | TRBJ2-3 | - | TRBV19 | CASSIGNQRDTQYF | TGTGCCAGTAGTATAGGGAATCAGAGGGATACGCAGTATTTT
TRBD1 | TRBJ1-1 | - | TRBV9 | CASSVTNRGLYTEAFF | TGTGCCAGCAGCGTAACGAACAGGGGATTGTACACTGAAGCTTTCTTT
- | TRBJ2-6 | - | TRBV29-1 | CSVREAGANVLTF | TGCAGCGTCAGGGAGGCTGGGGCCAACGTCCTGACTTTC
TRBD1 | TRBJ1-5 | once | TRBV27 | CASSLDRGKQPQHF | TGTGCCAGCAGCCTAGACAGGGGAAAACAGCCCCAGCATTTT
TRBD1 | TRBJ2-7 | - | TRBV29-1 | CSVGQGAGHEQYF | TGCAGCGTTGGGCAGGGGGCAGGCCACGAGCAGTACTTC
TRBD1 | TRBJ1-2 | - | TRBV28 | CATLDRGRRYGYTF | TGTGCCACCCTTGACAGGGGAAGACGGTATGGCTACACCTTC
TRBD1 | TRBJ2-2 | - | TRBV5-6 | CASADRGHRSNTGELFF | TGTGCCAGCGCGGACAGGGGGCATCGATCGAACACCGGGGAGCTGTTTTTT
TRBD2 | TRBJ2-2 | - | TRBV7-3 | CASSPRTSGRRELFF | TGTGCCAGCAGCCCCCGGACTAGCGGGAGAAGGGAGCTGTTTTTT
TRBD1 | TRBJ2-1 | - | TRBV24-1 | CATSDRVHNEQFF | TGTGCCACCTCGGACAGGGTTCACAATGAGCAGTTCTTC
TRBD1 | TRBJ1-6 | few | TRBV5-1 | CASSLRTGGNDSPLHF | TGCGCCAGCAGCTTGAGGACAGGGGGCAACGATTCACCCCTCCACTTT